These T cell receptor beta chains were read from a single sample in a study of shared clonotypes between healthy human individuals. This table comes from immunoSEQ multiplex PCR, and its TCRdb copy is limited to in-frame clones, with some not included. This table holds around 700,000 clones, roughly 94% found once. The specimen sequenced was naive CD8+ T cells sorted from blood. The source is a man under 40 in good health. CDR3s include the opening cysteine and the closing phenylalanine or tryptophan. A D gene is named only where the DNA matches it firmly. Clone size is stated in some rows and not others, as once, few, many or a class when expanded.

-	TRBJ2-3	TRBV19	-	CASQFVGGTTDTQYF	TGTGCCAGTCAGTTCGTTGGCGGGACGACAGATACGCAGTATTTT
TRBD2	TRBJ2-2	TRBV11-2	-	CATSSGPNTGELFF	TGTGCCACGTCTAGCGGGCCGAACACCGGGGAGCTGTTTTTT
-	TRBJ2-2	TRBV7-6	-	CASSPGPGPDGELFF	TGTGCCAGCAGCCCCGGGCCAGGGCCCGACGGGGAGCTGTTTTTT
TRBD1	TRBJ2-3	TRBV28	-	CASSKTGGGTDTQYF	TGTGCCAGCAGTAAAACAGGGGGTGGTACAGATACGCAGTATTTT
TRBD1	TRBJ1-1	TRBV7-2	-	CAGQGMNTEAFF	TGTGCCGGACAGGGAATGAACACTGAAGCTTTCTTT
-	TRBJ1-3	TRBV10-1	-	CASTRRDTIYF	TGCGCCAGCACCAGGAGGGATACCATATATTTT
-	TRBJ1-2	TRBV6-5	-	CASNGGTYGYTF	TGTGCCAGCAACGGTGGAACCTATGGCTACACCTTC
TRBD2	TRBJ2-3	TRBV14	-	CASSQGLAVSTDTQYF	TGTGCCAGCAGCCAAGGACTAGCGGTTAGCACAGATACGCAGTATTTT
TRBD2	TRBJ2-1	TRBV19	once	CASSIAGLAGRNEQFF	TGTGCCAGTAGTATAGCGGGACTAGCGGGGAGGAATGAGCAGTTCTTC
-	TRBJ1-5	TRBV5-6	-	CASSLDRDSNQPQHF	TGTGCCAGCAGCTTGGACAGGGATAGCAATCAGCCCCAGCATTTT
-	TRBJ2-1	TRBV2	-	CASSEDGNGDYNEQFF	TGTGCCAGCAGTGAAGACGGGAACGGTGACTACAATGAGCAGTTCTTC
-	TRBJ2-5	TRBV27	-	CASSPTQWETQYF	TGTGCCAGCAGTCCCACTCAATGGGAGACCCAGTACTTC
-	TRBJ1-2	TRBV27	few	CASSFGQHYGYTF	TGTGCCAGCAGTTTCGGACAGCACTATGGCTACACCTTC
-	TRBJ2-2	TRBV6-6	-	CASSTGPNTGELFF	TGTGCCAGCAGTACAGGGCCCAACACCGGGGAGCTGTTTTTT
-	TRBJ2-3	TRBV7-6	-	CASSRVETDTQYF	TGTGCCAGCAGTCGGGTGGAGACAGATACGCAGTATTTT
-	TRBJ2-7	TRBV7-9	-	CASSLGPDLSYEQYF	TGTGCCAGCAGCTTAGGACCGGACCTATCCTACGAGCAGTACTTC
TRBD2	TRBJ2-2	TRBV9	-	CASSRTSGGFTGELFF	TGTGCCAGCAGCCGAACTAGCGGGGGCTTCACCGGGGAGCTGTTTTTT
-	TRBJ2-3	TRBV5-1	once	CASSLEGFATDTQYF	TGCGCCAGCAGCTTGGAGGGGTTCGCGACAGATACGCAGTATTTT
TRBD1	TRBJ2-7	TRBV7-2	-	CASSSGTALYEQYF	TGTGCCAGCAGCTCCGGGACAGCCCTCTACGAGCAGTACTTC
TRBD1	TRBJ1-1	TRBV4-3	-	CASSQATGGNTEAFF	TGCGCCAGCAGCCAAGCCACAGGGGGGAACACTGAAGCTTTCTTT
TRBD2	TRBJ2-5	TRBV15	-	CATSRTSGSPWQETQYF	TGTGCCACCAGCCGGACTAGCGGGAGCCCTTGGCAAGAGACCCAGTACTTC
-	TRBJ2-6	TRBV27	-	CASSMSSGANVLTF	TGTGCCAGCAGTATGAGCTCTGGGGCCAACGTCCTGACTTTC
TRBD2	TRBJ2-5	TRBV27	-	CASSPGLAGETQYF	TGTGCCAGCAGTCCTGGACTAGCGGGTGAGACCCAGTACTTC
-	TRBJ2-3	TRBV7-3	-	CASSYLGSSDTQYF	TGTGCCAGCAGTTACCTTGGGAGTTCAGATACGCAGTATTTT
-	TRBJ2-7	TRBV5-6	-	CASTFGEAEQYF	TGTGCCAGCACATTTGGGGAGGCCGAGCAGTACTTC
-	TRBJ2-7	TRBV7-6	-	CASSLWDQSYEQYF	TGTGCCAGCAGCTTGTGGGACCAAAGCTACGAGCAGTACTTC
-	TRBJ2-4	TRBV11-2	-	CASSPTWDGENIQYF	TGTGCCAGCAGCCCTACGTGGGACGGAGAGAACATTCAGTACTTC
TRBD2	TRBJ2-1	TRBV6-4	-	CASSDPTSAGNEQFF	TGTGCCAGCAGTGACCCGACTAGCGCAGGCAATGAGCAGTTCTTC
-	TRBJ1-1	TRBV7-2	-	CASRRTNTEAFF	TGTGCCAGCAGGCGAACGAACACTGAAGCTTTCTTT
TRBD2	TRBJ2-3	TRBV27	-	CASSLLTSGSTDTQYF	TGTGCCAGCAGTTTACTGACTAGCGGTAGCACAGATACGCAGTATTTT
TRBD2	TRBJ2-1	TRBV4-3	-	CASSPRARTSGRLNNEQFF	TGCGCCAGCAGCCCAAGAGCAAGGACTAGCGGGAGGCTAAACAATGAGCAGTTCTTC
-	TRBJ1-1	TRBV19	-	CASRGRLTFF	TGTGCCAGTAGGGGACGGTTAACTTTCTTT
TRBD1	TRBJ2-3	TRBV11-2	-	CASSLVGQGATDTQYF	TGTGCCAGCAGCTTAGTAGGACAGGGGGCAACAGATACGCAGTATTTT
-	TRBJ2-3	TRBV4-1	once	CASGGPPGTSTDTQYF	TGCGCCAGCGGCGGGCCGCCGGGCACTAGCACAGATACGCAGTATTTT
-	TRBJ2-7	TRBV19	-	CASSYRDPDYEQYF	TGTGCCAGTAGTTACCGGGATCCCGACTACGAGCAGTACTTC
TRBD2	TRBJ2-1	TRBV7-8	-	CASSLSLAGVYNEQFF	TGTGCCAGCAGCTTATCTCTAGCGGGGGTCTACAATGAGCAGTTCTTC